The source of this T cell receptor beta chain is a study of T cells in Graves' hyperthyroidism and ophthalmopathy. Thyroid ultrasound, orbital computed tomography, clinical symptoms, and serum thyroxine and TRAb underpinned diagnoses. This clonotype showed up just a few times. The ends were cut back, 4 bases at V and 7 bases at J, with 14 bases in the middle. Germline V lookup: CDR1 SGDLS, CDR2 YYNGEE. There are 13 residues in the CDR3. TCR beta CDR3 regions were amplified from RNA transcripts. HTBI primers were employed in a first-round RT-PCR of the TCR CDR3. TCRdb passed the multiplex PCR reads through MiXCR, listing each CDR3 protein once. Here the sample spans roughly 290,000 distinct CDR3 sequences, less than 15% being singletons.

The gene calls are TRBV9 and TRBJ2-5; D is possibly TRBD2 (6 bases). Sequencing was performed on blood. The TCR comes from a woman in her twenties or thirties with Graves' hyperthyroidism that later progressed to Graves' ophthalmopathy. The DNA for the CDR3 is TGTGCCAGCAGCTTGACACTAGCCGGGACCCAGTACTTC. This codes for CASSLTLAGTQYF.